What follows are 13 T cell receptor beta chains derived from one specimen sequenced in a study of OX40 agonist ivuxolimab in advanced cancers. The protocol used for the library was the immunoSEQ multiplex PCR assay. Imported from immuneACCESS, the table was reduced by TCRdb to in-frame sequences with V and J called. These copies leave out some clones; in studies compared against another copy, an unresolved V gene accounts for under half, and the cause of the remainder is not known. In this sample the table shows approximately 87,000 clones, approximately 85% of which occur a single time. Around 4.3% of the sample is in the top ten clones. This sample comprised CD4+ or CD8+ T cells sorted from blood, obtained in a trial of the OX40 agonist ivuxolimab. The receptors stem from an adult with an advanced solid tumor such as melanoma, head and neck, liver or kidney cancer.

The CDR3 nucleotides read TGCGCCAGCAGCTTGGTGGGGGGAGGTCAGCCCCAGCATTTT. Translation gives CASSLVGGGQPQHF. V usage is TRBV5-1 and J usage is TRBJ1-5; D possibly corresponds to TRBD1 (5 bases). The germline CDR1 and CDR2 sequences are SGHRS and YFSETQ. The CDR3 extends over 14 amino acids. With 0 bases removed from V and 6 bases from J, the gap between germline ends came to 10 bases.

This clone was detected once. The CDR3 spells CASSATGNNYGYTF. The CDR3 coding sequence is TGTGCCAGCAGTGCGACCGGGAATAACTATGGCTACACCTTC. This chain joins TRBV6-1 and TRBJ1-2; D is unresolved. Trimming took 4 bases from V and 1 from J, leaving 10 bases between them. CDR3 length: 14 amino acids. CDR1 MNHNS and CDR2 SASEGT come from the germline V gene.

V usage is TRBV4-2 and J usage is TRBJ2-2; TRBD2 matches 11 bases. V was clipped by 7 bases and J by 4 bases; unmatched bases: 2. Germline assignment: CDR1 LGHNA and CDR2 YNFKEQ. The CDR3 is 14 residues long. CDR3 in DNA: TGTGCCAGCACCACTAGCGGGAGCACCGGGGAGCTGTTTTTT. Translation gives CASTTSGSTGELFF.

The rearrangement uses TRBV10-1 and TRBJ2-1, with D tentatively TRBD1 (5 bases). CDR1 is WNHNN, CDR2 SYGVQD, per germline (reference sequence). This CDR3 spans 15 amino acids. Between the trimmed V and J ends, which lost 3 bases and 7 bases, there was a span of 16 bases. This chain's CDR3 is CASSDKGFSGNEQFF. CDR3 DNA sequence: TGCGCCAGCAGTGATAAAGGATTCTCAGGGAATGAGCAGTTCTTC.

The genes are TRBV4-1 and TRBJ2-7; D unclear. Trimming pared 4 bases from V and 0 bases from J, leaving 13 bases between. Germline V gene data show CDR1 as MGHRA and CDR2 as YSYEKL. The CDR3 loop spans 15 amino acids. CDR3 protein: CASSPGVVTSYEQYF. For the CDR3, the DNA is TGCGCCAGCAGCCCCGGCGTGGTCACCTCCTACGAGCAGTACTTC.

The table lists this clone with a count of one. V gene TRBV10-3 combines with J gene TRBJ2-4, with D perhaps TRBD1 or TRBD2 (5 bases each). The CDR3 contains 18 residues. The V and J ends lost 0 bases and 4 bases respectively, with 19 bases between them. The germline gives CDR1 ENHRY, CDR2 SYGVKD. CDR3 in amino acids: CAISESIGRGDSKNIQYF. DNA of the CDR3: TGTGCCATCAGTGAGTCGATCGGTAGGGGAGATTCGAAAAACATTCAGTACTTC.

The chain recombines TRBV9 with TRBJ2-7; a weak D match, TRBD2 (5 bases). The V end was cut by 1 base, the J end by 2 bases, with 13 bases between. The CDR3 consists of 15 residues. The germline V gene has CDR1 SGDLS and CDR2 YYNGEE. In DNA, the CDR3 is TGTGCCAGCAGCGTACGTGACGCCGGGACCTACGAGCAGTACTTC. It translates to CASSVRDAGTYEQYF.

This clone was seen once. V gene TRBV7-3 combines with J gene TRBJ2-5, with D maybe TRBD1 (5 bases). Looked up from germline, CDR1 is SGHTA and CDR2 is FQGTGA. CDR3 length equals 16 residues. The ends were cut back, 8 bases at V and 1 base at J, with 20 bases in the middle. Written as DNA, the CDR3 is TGTGCCAGCGCTACCCAGGGCCCGCCCTTCCAAGAGACCCAGTACTTC. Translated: CASATQGPPFQETQYF. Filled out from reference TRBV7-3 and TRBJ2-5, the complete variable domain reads GAGVSQTPSNKVTEKGKYVELRCDPISGHTALYWYRQSLGQGPEFLIYFQGTGAADDSGLPNDRFFAVRPEGSVSTLKIQRTERGDSAVYLCASATQGPPFQETQYFGPGTRLLVL.

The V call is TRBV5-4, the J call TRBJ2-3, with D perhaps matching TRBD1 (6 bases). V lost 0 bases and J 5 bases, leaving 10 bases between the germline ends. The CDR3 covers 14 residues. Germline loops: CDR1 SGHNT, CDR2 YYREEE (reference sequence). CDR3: CASSLAGAGDTQYF. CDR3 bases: TGTGCCAGCAGCTTGGCAGGGGCGGGAGATACGCAGTATTTT.

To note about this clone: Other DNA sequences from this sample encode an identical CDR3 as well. The CDR3 DNA follows: TGTGCCAGCAGTGGTGAAGTGGGCGCAGATACGCAGTATTTT. It specifies CASSGEVGADTQYF. This chain joins TRBV2 and TRBJ2-3; D remains ambiguous. The germline CDR1 and CDR2 sequences are SNHLY and FYNNEI. Trimming left V 4 bases short and J 4 bases short, with 12 bases between. This CDR3 has 14 amino acids.

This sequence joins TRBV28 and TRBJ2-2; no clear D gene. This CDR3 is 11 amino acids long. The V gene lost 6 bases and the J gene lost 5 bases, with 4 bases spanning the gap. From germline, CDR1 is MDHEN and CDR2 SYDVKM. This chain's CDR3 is CASSRTGELFF. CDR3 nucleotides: TGTGCCAGCAGCCGTACCGGGGAGCTGTTTTTT. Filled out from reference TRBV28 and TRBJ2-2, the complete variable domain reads DVKVTQSSRYLVKRTGEKVFLECVQDMDHENMFWYRQDPGLGLRLIYFSYDVKMKEKGDIPEGYSVSREKKERFSLILESASTNQTSMYLCASSRTGELFFGEGSRLTVL.

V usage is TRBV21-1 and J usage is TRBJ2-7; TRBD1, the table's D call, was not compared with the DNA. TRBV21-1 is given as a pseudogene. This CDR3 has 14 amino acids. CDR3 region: CARTDGHLPYEQYF. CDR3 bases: TGTGCCAGAACAGATGGGCACTTACCCTACGAGCAGTACTTC.

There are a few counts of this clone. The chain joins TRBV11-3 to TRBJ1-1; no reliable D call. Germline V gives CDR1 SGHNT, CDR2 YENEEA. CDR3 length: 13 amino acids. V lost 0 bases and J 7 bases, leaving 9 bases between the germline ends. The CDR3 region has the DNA TGTGCCAGCAGCTTAGAGGCGACATATGAAGCTTTCTTT. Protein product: CASSLEATYEAFF. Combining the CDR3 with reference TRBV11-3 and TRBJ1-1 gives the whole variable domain EAGVVQSPRYKIIEKKQPVAFWCNPISGHNTLYWYLQNLGQGPELLIRYENEEAVDDSQLPKDRFSAERLKGVDSTLKIQPAELGDSAVYLCASSLEATYEAFFGQGTRLTVV.